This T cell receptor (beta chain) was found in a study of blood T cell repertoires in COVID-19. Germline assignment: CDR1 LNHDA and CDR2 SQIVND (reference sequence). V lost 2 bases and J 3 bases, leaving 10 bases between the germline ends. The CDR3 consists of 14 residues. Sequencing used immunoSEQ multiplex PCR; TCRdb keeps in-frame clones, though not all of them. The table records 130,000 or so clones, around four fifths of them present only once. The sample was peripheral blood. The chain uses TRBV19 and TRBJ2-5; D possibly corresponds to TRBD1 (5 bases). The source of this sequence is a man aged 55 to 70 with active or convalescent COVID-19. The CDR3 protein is CASSIRSGKETQYF. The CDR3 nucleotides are TGTGCCAGTAGTATAAGGTCAGGGAAAGAGACCCAGTACTTC.